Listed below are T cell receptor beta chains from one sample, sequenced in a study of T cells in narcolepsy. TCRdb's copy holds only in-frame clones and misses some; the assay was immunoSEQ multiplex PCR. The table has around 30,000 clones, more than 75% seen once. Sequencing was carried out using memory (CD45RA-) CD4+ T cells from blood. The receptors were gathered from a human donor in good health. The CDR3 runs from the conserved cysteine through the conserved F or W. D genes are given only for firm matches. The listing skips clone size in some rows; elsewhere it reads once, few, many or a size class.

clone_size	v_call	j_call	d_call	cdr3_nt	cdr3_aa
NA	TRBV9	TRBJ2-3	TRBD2	TGTGCCAGCAGCATAACTAGCGGGGGCACAGATACGCAGTATTTT	CASSITSGGTDTQYF
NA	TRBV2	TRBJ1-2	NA	TGTGCCAGCATCCGGGACATCTATGGCTACACCTTC	CASIRDIYGYTF
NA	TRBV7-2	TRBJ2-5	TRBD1	TGTGCCAGCAGCTTGGACAGGCAGCAGACCCAGTACTTC	CASSLDRQQTQYF
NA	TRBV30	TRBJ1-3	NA	TGTGCCTGGAGTGGTGGCCTGAGCTCTGGAAACACCATATATTTT	CAWSGGLSSGNTIYF
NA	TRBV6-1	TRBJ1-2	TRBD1	TGTGCCAGCAGTGAAGGCCCAGGGGGCTATGGCTACACCTTC	CASSEGPGGYGYTF
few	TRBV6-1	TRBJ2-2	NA	TGTGCCAGCAGCGCCTCCTCTGCCACCGGGGAGCTGTTTTTT	CASSASSATGELFF
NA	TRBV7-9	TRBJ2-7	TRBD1	TGTGCCAGCAGCCGGGGACAGTCTACCTACGAGCAGTACTTC	CASSRGQSTYEQYF
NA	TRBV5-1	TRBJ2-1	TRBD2	TGCGCCAGCAGCCACCGGACTAGCGGACTCTCCTACAATGAGCAGTTCTTC	CASSHRTSGLSYNEQFF
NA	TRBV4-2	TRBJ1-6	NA	TGTGCCAGCAGCCAAGAGGCCCTTGTTGATTCACCCCTCCACTTT	CASSQEALVDSPLHF
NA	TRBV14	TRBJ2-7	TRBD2	TGTGCCAGCAGCCAACGCGCGGGGGACGAGCAGTACTTC	CASSQRAGDEQYF
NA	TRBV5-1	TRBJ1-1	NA	TGCGCCAGCAGTGTCAGCCTACAGGGCATGAACACTGAAGCTTTCTTT	CASSVSLQGMNTEAFF